This passage covers 8 T cell receptor beta chains from one sample sequenced in a study of shared clonotypes between healthy human individuals. Clones were read by immunoSEQ multiplex PCR, and TCRdb kept only the in-frame ones, dropping some. The data contain about 680,000 clones, approximately 73% of them singletons. The sequenced material came from memory CD4+ T cells sorted from blood. This sample's subset: CD45RA-negative fraction. The receptors were sampled from a woman aged 25 to 39 in good health.

The chain has TRBV27 and TRBJ2-7; possible D gene TRBD2, 6 bases. Germline V CDR1 and CDR2: MNHEY, SMNVEV (reference sequence). The CDR3 runs 15 residues. Trimming stripped 9 bases from V and 5 bases from J, with 23 bases between. The CDR3 region is CARESGRLTGNEQYF. The CDR3 DNA is TGTGCCAGAGAATCCGGGAGACTCACGGGTAACGAGCAGTACTTC.

The chain uses TRBV6-5 and TRBJ2-1; D perhaps matches TRBD2 (6 bases). This CDR3 has 15 residues. V lost 0 bases and J lost 8, with 14 bases in between. Germline CDR1 and CDR2: MNHEY and SVGAGI. As DNA, the CDR3 is TGTGCCAGCAGTTACTCGAGAACTAGCACGCATGAGCAGTTCTTC. It specifies CASSYSRTSTHEQFF.

On this clone itself: Other DNA sequences in the same sample also yield this CDR3. The chain employs TRBV5-1 and TRBJ2-1, with D perhaps matching TRBD2 (6 bases). The V end was cut by 1 base, the J end by 4 bases, with 12 bases between. The CDR3 has 15 amino acids. Germline V gene sequence: CDR1 SGHRS, CDR2 YFSETQ. The CDR3 reads CASSLSSGRYNEQFF. The CDR3 DNA reads TGCGCCAGCAGCTTGAGTAGCGGACGTTACAATGAGCAGTTCTTC.

The count of this clone is one. This chain links TRBV11-1 with TRBJ2-7, with TRBD2 matching over 11 bases. The length of the CDR3 is 16 residues. Per the germline V gene, CDR1 is SGHAT and CDR2 is FQDESV (reference sequence). V shed 4 bases and J 3 bases; nucleotides not matched to a gene: 8. CDR3 sequence: CASSSSGLAGGYEQYF. The DNA of the CDR3 is TGTGCCAGCAGCTCGTCCGGACTAGCGGGTGGCTACGAGCAGTACTTC.

The rearrangement uses TRBV28 and TRBJ1-1; 12 bases align to TRBD1. This CDR3 is 18 amino acids long. V lost 4 bases and J lost 4; bases outside the gene matches: 13. Germline V gives CDR1 MDHEN, CDR2 SYDVKM. This chain's CDR3 is CASSSPSGTGGGGTEAFF. As DNA, the CDR3 is TGTGCCAGCAGTTCACCATCCGGGACAGGGGGCGGAGGCACTGAAGCTTTCTTT.

The gene calls are TRBV29-1 and TRBJ2-2; D gene uncertain. CDR1 and CDR2 from the germline V gene are SQVTM and ANQGSEA. The CDR3 covers 15 residues. Trimming took off 4 bases at V and 2 bases at J, with 14 bases between the two ends. Written as DNA, the CDR3 is TGCAGCGTTGGTCACGGGCCCAGAAACACCGGGGAGCTGTTTTTT. Amino acid sequence: CSVGHGPRNTGELFF.

CDR3 in DNA: TGTGCCAGCAGGAAAACTTGGTTAGCGGGACTTACGCAGTATTTT. Translation: CASRKTWLAGLTQYF. The chain combines TRBV2 with TRBJ2-3, with 8 nucleotides matching TRBD2. This CDR3 is 15 amino acids long. The germline V gene has CDR1 SNHLY and CDR2 FYNNEI. V gave up 6 bases and J gave up 8 bases; unmatched junction bases: 13.

This rearrangement joins TRBV25-1 to TRBJ2-7; D could derive from TRBD1 or TRBD2 (6 bases each). The CDR3 length is 16 residues. Trimming cost V 4 bases and J 3 bases, with 19 bases left between them. CDR1 is MGHDK and CDR2 is SYGVNS in the germline V gene. The CDR3 reads CASSGPGGRLHYEQYF. The CDR3 region has the DNA TGTGCCAGCAGTGGACCTGGGGGGCGTCTCCACTACGAGCAGTACTTC.